One and the same sample provided the 13 T cell receptor beta chains below, sequenced in a study of T cell responses to AZD1222 COVID-19 vaccine. The data were produced by immunoSEQ multiplex PCR, yet TCRdb's version contains in-frame clones alone and is incomplete. The sample includes some 140,000 clones, more than 90% of them seen just once. This material consisted of peripheral blood, taken on day 0 of AZD1222 vaccination. All receptors come from an adult in good health.

The chain is built from TRBV7-6 and TRBJ2-1, with 11 bases fitting TRBD2. The CDR3 totals 16 residues. J gave up 7 bases and V 5 bases, and 10 bases lay outside the gene matches. CDR1 is SGHVS and CDR2 is FNYEAQ in the germline V gene. The CDR3 DNA reads as TGTGCCAGCAGCCCCGTAGCGGGAGGGCCACGGAATGAGCAGTTCTTC. Translating gives CASSPVAGGPRNEQFF.

The chain recombines TRBV4-2 with TRBJ2-1; 8 bases fit TRBD2. Germline trimming cut 0 bases from V and 6 bases from J; bases unmatched to any gene: 7. CDR3 size: 16 residues. The V gene's germline CDR1 is LGHNA and CDR2 YNFKEQ. The CDR3 region has the DNA TGTGCCAGCAGCCAAGATTCAGCGACTAGCGTCAATGAGCAGTTCTTC. Amino acid sequence: CASSQDSATSVNEQFF.

The chain links TRBV6-2 or TRBV6-3 to TRBJ2-1; D remains ambiguous. The germline gives CDR1 MNHEY, CDR2 SVGEGT. The CDR3 covers 11 residues. V was pared by 4 bases and J by 10 bases, with 8 bases between. The CDR3 protein is CASSSLGEQFF. CDR3 DNA sequence: TGTGCCAGCAGTTCCCTCGGGGAGCAGTTCTTC.

The chain is built from TRBV30 and TRBJ1-2; D not certain. Germline V gene sequence: CDR1 GTSNPN, CDR2 SVGIG (reference sequence). With 4 bases removed from V and 4 bases from J, the gap between germline ends came to 13 bases. The CDR3 spans 13 residues. CDR3 bases: TGTGCCTGGACAGCGCCAGGCGGCTATGGCTACACCTTC. Translating gives CAWTAPGGYGYTF.

The chain uses TRBV15 and TRBJ1-3; D call uncertain. The CDR3 is 16 residues long. Between the trimmed V and J ends, which lost 0 bases and 0 bases, there was a span of 9 bases. In germline, CDR1 is LNHNV, CDR2 YYDKDF (reference sequence). DNA for the CDR3: TGTGCCACCAGCAGAGATCGGAGGGTCTCTGGAAACACCATATATTTT. Protein sequence: CATSRDRRVSGNTIYF.

This chain uses TRBV19 with TRBJ1-5; D ambiguous. CDR1 is LNHDA and CDR2 is SQIVND in the germline V gene (reference sequence). V was cut by 5 bases and J by 2 bases, with 7 bases left in between. This CDR3 region has 13 residues. The CDR3, as DNA: TGTGCCAGTAGTGACCGAGGCAATCAGCCCCAGCATTTT. This translates into CASSDRGNQPQHF.

The chain links TRBV6-2 or TRBV6-3 to TRBJ1-2, with 8 bases that match TRBD1. The CDR3 has 14 residues. V lost 2 bases and J lost 3; bases outside the gene matches: 2. Germline loops: CDR1 MNHEY, CDR2 SVGEGT. The CDR3 sequence is CASSYDRGHYGYTF. CDR3 DNA: TGTGCCAGCAGTTACGACAGGGGACACTATGGCTACACCTTC.

The CDR3 coding sequence is TGCGCCAGCAGCTTGGCCGGGACAGCCGCAAGCTCCTACGAGCAGTACTTC. It encodes CASSLAGTAASSYEQYF. This sequence joins TRBV5-1 and TRBJ2-7; 7 bases agree with TRBD1. Germline V gene lookup returns CDR1 SGHRS and CDR2 YFSETQ. This CDR3 is 17 amino acids long. J was trimmed by 0 bases and V by 0 bases; bases with no gene match: 9.

V usage is TRBV24-1 and J usage is TRBJ1-6; no clear D. The CDR3 is made up of 19 amino acids. CDR1 and CDR2 (germline): KGHDR, SFDVKD. With 2 bases removed from V and 3 bases from J, the gap between germline ends came to 19 bases. The CDR3 here is CATSDSYRLDSNYNSPLHF. In DNA, the CDR3 is TGTGCCACCAGTGATTCGTACAGACTCGATTCCAACTATAATTCACCCCTCCACTTT.

The chain recombines TRBV19 with TRBJ1-2, with TRBD1 matching 7 bases. Per the germline V gene, CDR1 is LNHDA and CDR2 is SQIVND (reference sequence). The CDR3 extends over 15 amino acids. The V and J ends lost 0 bases and 6 bases, in that order; junction bases with no gene match: 7. The CDR3, as DNA: TGTGCCAGTAGTATAGATCGCGGGACAGATAATGGCTACACCTTC. Protein: CASSIDRGTDNGYTF.

The chain couples TRBV4-2 to TRBJ2-2, with D unresolved. The CDR3 sequence is 14 residues long. CDR1 and CDR2 from the germline V gene are LGHNA and YNFKEQ. V lost 1 base and J 6 bases, leaving 9 bases between the germline ends. The CDR3 sequence: CASSQVLGPGELFF. As DNA, the CDR3 is TGTGCCAGCAGCCAAGTTTTAGGGCCCGGGGAGCTGTTTTTT.

The chain has TRBV18 and TRBJ2-1; 10 bases agree with TRBD1. V was pared by 2 bases and J by 5 bases, with 9 bases of the junction left unmatched. This CDR3 contains 17 residues. Germline V gene data show CDR1 as KGHSH and CDR2 as LQKENI. CDR3 nucleotides: TGTGCCAGCTCACCATTTTCCGGGACAGGGGCCCACAATGAGCAGTTCTTC. As protein: CASSPFSGTGAHNEQFF.

This clone came up once. The genes are TRBV6-5 and TRBJ1-4, with D tentatively TRBD1 (6 bases). Trimming stripped 6 bases from V and 16 bases from J, with 21 bases between. Germline CDR1 MNHEY, CDR2 SVGAGI. This CDR3 region has 13 residues. CDR3 region: CASSNRPGTNPFF. DNA for the CDR3: TGTGCCAGCAGCAACCGCCCCGGGACAAATCCGTTTTTT.